Below, one T cell receptor (beta chain) is given with its context. Its antigen is unknown. This entry is derived from a study of persistence of HIV-infected CD4 T cells. Study summary: Blood samples, up to roughly 200 mL, came from multiple time points, except two leukapheresis donors sampled once.

CDR3 size: 16 residues. The germline CDR1 and CDR2 sequences are MNHEY and SMNVEV (reference sequence). The ends lost 0 bases at V and 1 base at J; junction bases unmatched: 6. Nonspecific anti-CD3/anti-CD28 bead stimulation represents the broad CD4+ T cell repertoire. Sorting of responding CD4+ T cells relied on upregulated CD40 ligand together with CD69. The libraries were made with immunoSEQ version 4 in survey mode. TCRdb's table, derived via immunoSEQ multiplex PCR, lists solely in-frame clones and lacks some. The sample records some 49,000 clones, about nine tenths being singletons. Specimen: CD4+ T cells sorted from PBMCs after roughly 18-hour stimulation, collected from a patient who received antiretroviral therapy. The clonotype comes from an adult woman with HIV who was CMV-seropositive. The chain uses TRBV27 and TRBJ2-7; 7 nucleotides agree with TRBD1. The CDR3 DNA is TGTGCCAGCAGTTTATCGTGGGGGACAGCTTCCTACGAGCAGTACTTC. As protein: CASSLSWGTASYEQYF.